Below are 30 T cell receptor beta chains sequenced from a single sample in a study of blood T cell repertoires in COVID-19. Clones were read by immunoSEQ multiplex PCR, and TCRdb kept only the in-frame ones, dropping some. This table has some 260,000 clones, 88% appearing once. Sample: peripheral blood. These receptor sequences come from a woman aged 40 to 50 who had recovered from COVID-19.

This clone was seen a handful of times. V and J are TRBV10-2 and TRBJ1-1; D remains ambiguous. Trimming left V 5 bases short and J 4 bases short, with 11 bases between. The CDR3 is made up of 13 amino acids. In germline, CDR1 is WSHSY, CDR2 SAAADI. This chain's CDR3 is CASSRGWATEAFF. CDR3 sequence (DNA): TGCGCCAGCAGTCGGGGTTGGGCCACTGAAGCTTTCTTT.

The V call is TRBV20-1, the J call TRBJ1-2; 7 positions match TRBD1. CDR3 length equals 11 residues. Trimming cost V 1 base and J 8 bases; bases outside gene matches: 1. CDR1 and CDR2 from the germline V gene are DFQATT and SNEGSKA (reference sequence). The CDR3 nucleotides read TGCAGTGCTAGAGCGACAGGGGGCTACACCTTC. This encodes CSARATGGYTF.

This rearrangement joins TRBV7-2 to TRBJ1-5; D call uncertain. The CDR3 length is 13 residues. Germline V CDR1 and CDR2: SGHTA, FQGNSA. V was shortened by 3 bases and J by 6 bases, with 9 bases between the two germline ends. This CDR3 reads CASSFGRGQPQHF. The CDR3 bases are TGTGCCAGCAGCTTTGGGAGAGGTCAGCCCCAGCATTTT.

This chain joins TRBV6-5 and TRBJ1-4, with 7 nucleotides matching TRBD1. J gave up 7 bases and V 2 bases, and 4 bases lay outside the gene matches. The CDR3 sequence is 14 residues long. CDR1 and CDR2 from the germline V gene are MNHEY and SVGAGI. This CDR3 is CASSYDQGGEKLFF. The CDR3 region has the DNA TGTGCCAGCAGTTACGATCAGGGGGGTGAAAAACTGTTTTTT.

In DNA form, the CDR3 reads TGTGCCATCAAGGGACAGGGGGGATACGAGCAGTACTTC. It translates to CAIKGQGGYEQYF. This chain connects TRBV10-3 to TRBJ2-7; TRBD1 matches at 11 bases. Germline-derived CDR1 and CDR2 are ENHRY and SYGVKD. V lost 7 bases to trimming and J lost 4 bases; unmatched junction nucleotides: 3. The CDR3 has 13 residues.

The genes are TRBV3-1 (or the pseudogene TRBV3-2) and TRBJ1-1, with D uncertain. Germline assignment: CDR1 LGHDT and CDR2 YNNKEL (reference sequence). The CDR3 length is 11 residues. V was cut by 5 bases and J by 2 bases, with 3 bases left in between. CDR3 DNA: TGTGCCAGCAGCTCAAACACTGAAGCTTTCTTT. It yields the protein CASSSNTEAFF.

CDR3 region: CSASVQFGRSGNQPQHF. The CDR3 DNA sequence: TGCAGTGCTAGTGTGCAGTTCGGGCGTAGCGGCAATCAGCCCCAGCATTTT. J is TRBJ1-5 and V is TRBV20-1; D remains unclear. The CDR3 covers 17 residues. Germline CDR1 reads DFQATT; CDR2 reads SNEGSKA (reference sequence). Trimming took 3 bases from V and 2 from J, leaving 20 bases between them.

V is TRBV3-1 (or the pseudogene TRBV3-2) and J is TRBJ2-1; 8 bases agree with TRBD1. CDR1 LGHDT and CDR2 YNNKEL come from the germline V gene (reference sequence). The V and J ends lost 3 bases and 3 bases, in that order; junction bases with no gene match: 4. The length of the CDR3 is 15 residues. In DNA, the CDR3 is TGTGCCAGCAGCCAGGCCGGGACAGGCTACAATGAGCAGTTCTTC. Translated: CASSQAGTGYNEQFF.

The chain is built from TRBV9 and TRBJ2-2; 11 nucleotides align to TRBD2. Germline lookup yields CDR1 SGDLS and CDR2 YYNGEE. The CDR3 length is 16 residues. J was trimmed by 4 bases and V by 3 bases; bases with no gene match: 5. The CDR3 DNA reads as TGTGCCAGCAGCGCCACCGGACTAGCGGGCACCGGGGAGCTGTTTTTT. Its protein is CASSATGLAGTGELFF.

The genes are TRBV10-3 and TRBJ1-2; 10 bases are a match to TRBD1. The length of the CDR3 is 14 residues. V dropped 6 bases and J dropped 6; count of bases not matched to a gene: 7. Germline V gene sequence: CDR1 ENHRY, CDR2 SYGVKD. The CDR3 DNA reads TGTGCCATCAGACGGGACAGGGGAGGAAATGGCTACACCTTC. It codes for CAIRRDRGGNGYTF.

This chain links TRBV14 with TRBJ1-1; a possible D gene is TRBD1 (5 bases). CDR3 size: 15 residues. V lost 0 bases and J lost 9, with 17 bases in between. Germline CDR1 is SGHDN and CDR2 is FVKESK. CDR3 in amino acids: CASSQDLGSGSQAFF. In DNA form, the CDR3 reads TGTGCCAGCAGCCAAGATCTCGGGTCAGGGTCCCAAGCTTTCTTT.

The chain uses TRBV19 and TRBJ2-7, with D possibly TRBD1 on 5 matching bases. Germline values: CDR1 LNHDA, CDR2 SQIVND (reference sequence). Trimming cost V 4 bases and J 6 bases, with 19 bases left between them. The CDR3 runs 15 residues. CDR3 DNA sequence: TGTGCCAGTAGTACCAGGCCAGGGTCTTCCAGCGAGCAGTACTTC. This sequence encodes CASSTRPGSSSEQYF.

The chain combines TRBV6-2 or TRBV6-3 with TRBJ1-1; D may be TRBD1 (5 bases). Germline V CDR1 and CDR2: MNHEY, SVGEGT. The length of the CDR3 is 16 residues. V lost 1 base and J 1 base, leaving 13 bases between the germline ends. The CDR3 is CASSYWGHNSNTEAFF. The CDR3 region has the DNA TGTGCCAGCAGTTACTGGGGCCATAATTCGAACACTGAAGCTTTCTTT.

This chain connects TRBV12-3 or TRBV12-4 to TRBJ2-1; D gene unclear. V was trimmed by 6 bases and J by 10 bases, leaving 13 bases between them. The CDR3 consists of 12 residues. The CDR3 nucleotides are TGTGCCAGCAGCCTCCTACCCCAAGAGCAGTTCTTC. Translated: CASSLLPQEQFF.

In its sample, this clone was seen a few times. V usage is TRBV5-6 and J usage is TRBJ1-2; the match to TRBD1 covers 9 bases. J gave up 2 bases and V 7 bases, and 3 bases lay outside the gene matches. Germline assignment: CDR1 SGHDT and CDR2 YYEEEE. The CDR3 is 13 amino acids. The CDR3 bases are TGTGCCAGCGGGACAGGGCCCAACTATGGCTACACCTTC. As protein: CASGTGPNYGYTF.

The rearrangement uses TRBV24-1 and TRBJ1-3; TRBD1 matches 7 bases. With 5 bases clipped from V and 3 bases from J, the junction kept 9 bases outside the gene matches. This CDR3 contains 16 residues. From germline, CDR1 is KGHDR and CDR2 SFDVKD. The CDR3 nucleotides read TGTGCCACCAGTGCCAACAGGGGAAGGGATGGAAACACCATATATTTT. This encodes CATSANRGRDGNTIYF.

A few counts support this clone. The chain employs TRBV23-1 and TRBJ2-2; TRBD2 matches 12 bases. TRBV23-1 is classed as an ORF, of uncertain function. With 5 bases clipped from V and 5 bases from J, the junction kept 15 bases outside the gene matches. The length of the CDR3 is 19 residues. The CDR3 DNA follows: TGCGCCAGCAGTGGTCCCCGGGGGGCTAGCGGGAGGGCGACCGGGGAGCTGTTTTTT. Amino acid sequence: CASSGPRGASGRATGELFF.

This clone has a single count. The chain links TRBV6-2 or TRBV6-3 to TRBJ1-1; D is uncertain. The CDR3 runs to 14 residues. The V gene lost 2 bases and the J gene lost 6 bases, with 13 bases spanning the gap. Germline CDR1 and CDR2: MNHEY and SVGEGT. CDR3 in DNA: TGTGCCAGCAGTTACGACCGACTGGTGGCTGAAGCTTTCTTT. Translation gives CASSYDRLVAEAFF.

V and J are TRBV24-1 and TRBJ1-1; D may be TRBD1 (5 bases). Looked up from germline, CDR1 is KGHDR and CDR2 is SFDVKD. The CDR3 extends over 13 amino acids. Trimming removed 6 bases at V and 4 bases at J, with 11 bases between. The CDR3 loop reads CATSWGVGTEAFF. CDR3 in DNA: TGTGCCACCAGTTGGGGGGTGGGCACTGAAGCTTTCTTT.

Written as DNA, the CDR3 is TGTGCCAGCAGTGAAGCAGGCCCTGAAGCTTTCTTT. Translated, it gives CASSEAGPEAFF. J is TRBJ1-1 and V is TRBV6-4; D uncertain. Trimming stripped 3 bases from V and 6 bases from J, with 8 bases between. CDR3 length equals 12 residues. Germline V CDR1 and CDR2: MRHNA, SNTAGT.

V is TRBV7-9 and J is TRBJ2-5, with 8 bases aligning to TRBD1. This CDR3 region has 17 residues. Losses at the gene ends were 5 bases for V and 2 bases for J; bases not matched to a gene: 13. CDR1 SEHNR and CDR2 FQNEAQ come from the germline V gene (reference sequence). The CDR3 sequence is CASSPPPPRDRQETQYF. The CDR3 coding sequence is TGTGCCAGCAGCCCGCCGCCCCCCCGGGACAGGCAAGAGACCCAGTACTTC. The whole variable domain, filled in from reference TRBV7-9 and TRBJ2-5, reads DTGVSQNPRHKITKRGQNVTFRCDPISEHNRLYWYRQTLGQGPEFLTYFQNEAQLEKSRLLSDRFSAERPKGSFSTLEIQRTEQGDSAMYLCASSPPPPRDRQETQYFGPGTRLLVL.

This clone was picked up one time. V is TRBV3-1 (or the pseudogene TRBV3-2) and J is TRBJ2-7, with D hard to call. Per the germline V gene, CDR1 is LGHDT and CDR2 is YNNKEL (reference sequence). The ends were cut back, 4 bases at V and 7 bases at J, with 11 bases in the middle. The CDR3 is 12 residues long. CDR3 in amino acids: CASSLTPGEQYF. The CDR3 DNA is TGTGCCAGCAGCCTAACTCCGGGTGAGCAGTACTTC.

V usage is TRBV19 and J usage is TRBJ2-5, with 9 positions matching TRBD1. Germline V lookup: CDR1 LNHDA, CDR2 SQIVND (reference sequence). With V trimmed by 6 bases and J by 5 bases, 10 bases remained unmatched. CDR3 size: 15 residues. Written as DNA, the CDR3 is TGTGCCAGTAGGCCCCTGACAGGGGGTCGGGAGACCCAGTACTTC. Translation: CASRPLTGGRETQYF. The full variable domain, in which reference TRBV19 and TRBJ2-5 provide the parts outside the CDR3, is DGGITQSPKYLFRKEGQNVTLSCEQNLNHDAMYWYRQDPGQGLRLIYYSQIVNDFQKGDIAEGYSVSREKKESFPLTVTSAQKNPTAFYLCASRPLTGGRETQYFGPGTRLLVL.

About this clone itself: One end of the junction does not line up with germline, which may come from a read error. V and J are TRBV7-7 and TRBJ1-3; 10 bases agree with TRBD1. The CDR3 is 15 residues long. Germline V lookup: CDR1 SSHAT, CDR2 FNYEAQ (reference sequence). The CDR3 DNA reads as TGTGCTAGCAGCGCCGGGACAGGGGCTGGAAACACCATATATTTT. Translated, it gives CASSAGTGAGNTIYF.

The gene calls are TRBV19 and TRBJ1-1, with 12 bases lining up with TRBD1. The CDR3 totals 19 residues. Germline V gives CDR1 LNHDA, CDR2 SQIVND (reference sequence). J lost 3 bases, V lost 5 bases, and 16 bases had no gene match. The CDR3 is CASSPLPPGQGAVYTEAFF. The CDR3 bases are TGTGCCAGTAGTCCCCTACCCCCGGGACAGGGGGCCGTCTACACTGAAGCTTTCTTT.

The chain employs TRBV6-6 and TRBJ2-7; unclear D gene. V was trimmed by 2 bases and J by 1 base, leaving 9 bases between them. The CDR3 runs to 14 residues. Looked up from germline, CDR1 is MNHNY and CDR2 is SVGAGI (reference sequence). CDR3 residues: CASSYASRSYEQYF. In DNA, the CDR3 is TGTGCCAGCAGTTACGCTAGTCGGTCCTACGAGCAGTACTTC.

The V call is TRBV5-1, the J call TRBJ2-5, with D unresolved. The length of the CDR3 is 13 residues. The V gene lost 0 bases and the J gene lost 1 base, with 4 bases spanning the gap. Germline assignment: CDR1 SGHRS and CDR2 YFSETQ. CDR3 sequence (DNA): TGCGCCAGCAGCTTGGGGGCCCAAGAGACCCAGTACTTC. Translated, it gives CASSLGAQETQYF.

V is TRBV7-2 and J is TRBJ1-2; perhaps TRBD1 as D (6 bases). The CDR3 totals 16 residues. The V end lost 3 bases, the J end lost 2 bases, and 16 bases lay between the germline ends. Germline-derived CDR1 and CDR2 are SGHTA and FQGNSA. As DNA, the CDR3 is TGTGCCAGCAGCTTCCGCAGTGGGGGCCGGAACTATGGCTACACCTTC. It translates to CASSFRSGGRNYGYTF.

The chain recombines TRBV11-3 with TRBJ1-2; D perhaps matches TRBD1 (5 bases). The V gene lost 5 bases and the J gene lost 2 bases, with 15 bases spanning the gap. The CDR3 sequence is 15 residues long. Germline CDR1 is SGHNT and CDR2 is YENEEA. The CDR3, as DNA: TGTGCCAGCAGCCCCGGGAGGGGAGGAAACTATGGCTACACCTTC. It yields the protein CASSPGRGGNYGYTF.

The chain carries TRBV9 and TRBJ2-3; 7 bases agree with TRBD2. The germline gives CDR1 SGDLS, CDR2 YYNGEE. V lost 0 bases to trimming and J lost 6 bases; unmatched junction nucleotides: 7. The CDR3 sequence is 15 residues long. DNA for the CDR3: TGTGCCAGCAGCGTAGAAGGGCTAGCGGCGGATACGCAGTATTTT. Translating it yields CASSVEGLAADTQYF.